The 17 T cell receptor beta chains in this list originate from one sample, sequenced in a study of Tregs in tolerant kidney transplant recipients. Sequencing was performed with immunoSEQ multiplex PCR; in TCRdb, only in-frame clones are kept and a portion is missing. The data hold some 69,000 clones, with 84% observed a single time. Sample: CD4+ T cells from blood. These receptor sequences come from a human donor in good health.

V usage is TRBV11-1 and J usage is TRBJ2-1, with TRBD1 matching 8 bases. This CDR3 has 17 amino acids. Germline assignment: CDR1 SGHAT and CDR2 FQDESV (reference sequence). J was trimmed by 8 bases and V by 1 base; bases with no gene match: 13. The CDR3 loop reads CASSLGRGQALGDEQFF. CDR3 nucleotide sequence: TGTGCCAGCAGCTTAGGGAGGGGACAGGCCCTAGGGGATGAGCAGTTCTTC.

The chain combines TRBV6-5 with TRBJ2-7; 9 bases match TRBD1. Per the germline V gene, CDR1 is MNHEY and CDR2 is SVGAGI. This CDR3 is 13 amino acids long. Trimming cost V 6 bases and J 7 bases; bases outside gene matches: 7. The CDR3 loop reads CASSRGQGREQYF. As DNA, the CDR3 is TGTGCCAGCAGCCGCGGACAGGGGAGGGAGCAGTACTTC.

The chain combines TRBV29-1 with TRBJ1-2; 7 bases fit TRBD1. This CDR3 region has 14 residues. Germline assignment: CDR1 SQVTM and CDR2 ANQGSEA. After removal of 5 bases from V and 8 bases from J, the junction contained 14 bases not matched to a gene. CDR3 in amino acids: CSVNEVGTAGGYTF. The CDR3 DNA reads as TGCAGCGTTAATGAAGTCGGGACAGCTGGCGGCTACACCTTC.

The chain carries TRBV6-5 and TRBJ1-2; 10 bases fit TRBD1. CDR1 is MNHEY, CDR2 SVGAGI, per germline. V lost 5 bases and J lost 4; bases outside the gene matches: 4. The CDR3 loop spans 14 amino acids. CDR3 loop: CASSRQGALYGYTF. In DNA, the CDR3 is TGTGCCAGCAGTCGACAGGGGGCTCTCTATGGCTACACCTTC.

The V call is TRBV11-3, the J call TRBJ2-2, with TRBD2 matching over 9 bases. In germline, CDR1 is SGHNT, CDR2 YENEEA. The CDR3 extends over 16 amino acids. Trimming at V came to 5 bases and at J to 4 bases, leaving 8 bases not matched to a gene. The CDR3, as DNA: TGTGCCAGCAGCCGAGTAGCGGGAGCCGGCACCGGGGAGCTGTTTTTT. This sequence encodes CASSRVAGAGTGELFF.

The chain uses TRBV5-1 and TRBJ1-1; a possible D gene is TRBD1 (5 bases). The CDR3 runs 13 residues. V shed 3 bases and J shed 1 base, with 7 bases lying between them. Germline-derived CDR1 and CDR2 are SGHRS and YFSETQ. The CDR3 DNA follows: TGCGCCAGCAGCTATCAGGGGAACACTGAAGCTTTCTTT. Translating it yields CASSYQGNTEAFF.

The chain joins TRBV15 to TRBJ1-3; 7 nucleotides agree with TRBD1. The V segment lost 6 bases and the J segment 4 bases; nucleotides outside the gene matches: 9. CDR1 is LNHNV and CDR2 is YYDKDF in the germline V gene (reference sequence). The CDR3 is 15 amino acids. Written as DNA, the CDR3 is TGTGCCACCAGTATCGACAGGGTTCTCGGAAACACCATATATTTT. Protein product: CATSIDRVLGNTIYF.

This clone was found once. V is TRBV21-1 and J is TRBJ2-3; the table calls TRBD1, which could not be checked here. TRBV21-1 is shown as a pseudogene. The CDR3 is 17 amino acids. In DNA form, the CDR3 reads TGTGCCAGCAGCAAAGCCCGACAGGCTGGGGTCCCAGATACGCAGTATTTT. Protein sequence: CASSKARQAGVPDTQYF.

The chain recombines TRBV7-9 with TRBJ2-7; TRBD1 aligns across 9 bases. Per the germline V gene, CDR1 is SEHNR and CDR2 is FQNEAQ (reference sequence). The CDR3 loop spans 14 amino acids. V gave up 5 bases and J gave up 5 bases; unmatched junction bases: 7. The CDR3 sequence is CASSAGQGLDEQYF. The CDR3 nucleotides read TGTGCCAGCAGCGCGGGACAGGGTCTCGACGAGCAGTACTTC.

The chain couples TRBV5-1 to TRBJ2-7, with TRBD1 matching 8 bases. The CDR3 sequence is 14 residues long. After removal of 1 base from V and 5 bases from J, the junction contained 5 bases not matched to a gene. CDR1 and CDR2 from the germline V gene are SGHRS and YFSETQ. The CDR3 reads CASSLLDREDEQYF. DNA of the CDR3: TGCGCCAGCAGCTTGCTGGACAGGGAGGACGAGCAGTACTTC.

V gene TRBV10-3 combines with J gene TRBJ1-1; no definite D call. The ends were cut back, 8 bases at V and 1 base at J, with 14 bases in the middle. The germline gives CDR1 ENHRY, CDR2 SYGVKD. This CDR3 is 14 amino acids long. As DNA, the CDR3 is TGTGCCATCTGCGAGGGCCTGGGGAACACTGAAGCTTTCTTT. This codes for CAICEGLGNTEAFF.

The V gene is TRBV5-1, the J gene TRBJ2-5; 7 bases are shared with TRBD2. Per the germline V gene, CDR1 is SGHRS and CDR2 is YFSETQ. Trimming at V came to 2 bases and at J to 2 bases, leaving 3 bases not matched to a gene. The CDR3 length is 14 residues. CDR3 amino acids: CASSLGTIQETQYF. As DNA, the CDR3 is TGCGCCAGCAGCTTAGGGACTATACAAGAGACCCAGTACTTC. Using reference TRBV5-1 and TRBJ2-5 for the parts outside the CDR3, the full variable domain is KAGVTQTPRYLIKTRGQQVTLSCSPISGHRSVSWYQQTPGQGLQFLFEYFSETQRNKGNFPGRFSGRQFSNSRSEMNVSTLELGDSALYLCASSLGTIQETQYFGPGTRLLVL.

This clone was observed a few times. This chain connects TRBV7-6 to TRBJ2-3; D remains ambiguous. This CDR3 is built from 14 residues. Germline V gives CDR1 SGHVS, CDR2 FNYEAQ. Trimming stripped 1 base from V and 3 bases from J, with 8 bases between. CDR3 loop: CASSLELGTDTQYF. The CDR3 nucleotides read TGTGCCAGCAGCTTAGAACTTGGGACAGATACGCAGTATTTT.

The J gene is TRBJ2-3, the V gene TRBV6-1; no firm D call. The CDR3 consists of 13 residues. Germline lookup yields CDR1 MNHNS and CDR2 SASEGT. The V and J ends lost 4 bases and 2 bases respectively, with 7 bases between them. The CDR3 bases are TGTGCCAGCAGTGGCCAAAACACAGATACGCAGTATTTT. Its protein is CASSGQNTDTQYF.

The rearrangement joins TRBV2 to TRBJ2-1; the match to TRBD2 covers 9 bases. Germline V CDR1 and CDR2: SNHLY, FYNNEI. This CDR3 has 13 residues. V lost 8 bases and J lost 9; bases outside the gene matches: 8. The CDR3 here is CASGGLAGGEQFF. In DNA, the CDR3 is TGTGCCAGCGGGGGACTAGCTGGGGGTGAGCAGTTCTTC.

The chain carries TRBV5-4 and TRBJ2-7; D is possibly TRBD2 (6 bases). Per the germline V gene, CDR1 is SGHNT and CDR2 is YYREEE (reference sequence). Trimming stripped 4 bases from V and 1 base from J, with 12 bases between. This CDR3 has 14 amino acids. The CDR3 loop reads CASSPLGTSYEQYF. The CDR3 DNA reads TGTGCCAGCAGCCCCCTAGGGACTTCCTACGAGCAGTACTTC. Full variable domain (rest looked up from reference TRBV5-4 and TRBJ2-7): ETGVTQSPTHLIKTRGQQVTLRCSSQSGHNTVSWYQQALGQGPQFIFQYYREEENGRGNFPPRFSGLQFPNYSSELNVNALELDDSALYLCASSPLGTSYEQYFGPGTRLTVT.

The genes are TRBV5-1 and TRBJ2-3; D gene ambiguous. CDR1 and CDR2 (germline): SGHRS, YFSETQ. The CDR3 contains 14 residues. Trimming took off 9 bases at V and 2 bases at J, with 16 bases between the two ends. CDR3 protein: CATKTYLNTDTQYF. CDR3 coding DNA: TGCGCCACCAAGACTTACCTCAACACAGATACGCAGTATTTT.